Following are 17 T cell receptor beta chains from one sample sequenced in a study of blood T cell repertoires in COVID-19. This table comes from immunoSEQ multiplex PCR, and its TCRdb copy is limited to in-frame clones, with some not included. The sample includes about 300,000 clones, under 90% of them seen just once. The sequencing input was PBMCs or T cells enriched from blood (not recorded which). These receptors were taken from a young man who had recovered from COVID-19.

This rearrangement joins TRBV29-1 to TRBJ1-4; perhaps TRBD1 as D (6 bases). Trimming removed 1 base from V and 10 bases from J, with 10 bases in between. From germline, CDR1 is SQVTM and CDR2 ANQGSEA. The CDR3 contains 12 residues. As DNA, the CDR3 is TGCAGCGTTGAAGTATCACAGGGAAAACTGTTTTTT. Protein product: CSVEVSQGKLFF.

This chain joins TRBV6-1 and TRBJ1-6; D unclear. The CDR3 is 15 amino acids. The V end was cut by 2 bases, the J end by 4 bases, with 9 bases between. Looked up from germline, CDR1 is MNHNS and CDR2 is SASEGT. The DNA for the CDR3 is TGTGCCAGCAGTGAACAACCGGGGTATAATTCACCCCTCCACTTT. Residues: CASSEQPGYNSPLHF.

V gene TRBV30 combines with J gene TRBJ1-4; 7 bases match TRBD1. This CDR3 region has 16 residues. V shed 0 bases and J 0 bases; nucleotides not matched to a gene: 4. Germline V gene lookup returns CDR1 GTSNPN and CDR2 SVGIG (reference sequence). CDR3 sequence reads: CAWSVEGATTNEKLFF. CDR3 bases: TGTGCCTGGAGTGTTGAGGGGGCGACAACTAATGAAAAACTGTTTTTT.

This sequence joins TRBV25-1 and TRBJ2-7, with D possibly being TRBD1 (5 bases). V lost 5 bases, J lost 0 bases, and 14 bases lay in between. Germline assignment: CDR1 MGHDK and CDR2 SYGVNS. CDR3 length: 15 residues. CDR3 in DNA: TGTGCCAGCAGTAAGTACAGGACGAGCTCCTACGAGCAGTACTTC. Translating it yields CASSKYRTSSYEQYF.

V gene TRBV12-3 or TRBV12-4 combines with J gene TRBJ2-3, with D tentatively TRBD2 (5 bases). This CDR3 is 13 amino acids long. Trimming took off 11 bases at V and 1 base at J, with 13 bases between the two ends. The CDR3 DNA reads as TGTGCCTCAAGCAGGACTCGCACAGATACGCAGTATTTT. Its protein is CASSRTRTDTQYF.

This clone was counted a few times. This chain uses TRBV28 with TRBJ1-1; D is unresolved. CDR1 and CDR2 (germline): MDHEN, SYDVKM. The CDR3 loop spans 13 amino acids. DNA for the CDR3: TGTGTTAGCACCTACGACCTCAACACTGAAGCTTTCTTT. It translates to CVSTYDLNTEAFF.

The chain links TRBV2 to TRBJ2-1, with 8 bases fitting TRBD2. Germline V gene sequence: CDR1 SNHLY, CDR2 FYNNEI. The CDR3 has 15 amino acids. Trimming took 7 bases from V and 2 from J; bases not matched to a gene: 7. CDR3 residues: CASTPDSGTYNEQFF. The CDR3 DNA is TGTGCCAGCACCCCGGATAGCGGGACCTACAATGAGCAGTTCTTC.

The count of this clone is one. The CDR3 coding sequence is TGTGCCATCAGTGATTTAGACCGGGGAATTAACACTGAAGCTTTCTTT. This translates into CAISDLDRGINTEAFF. This chain joins TRBV10-3 and TRBJ1-1; D remains unclear. The V and J ends lost 3 bases and 2 bases respectively, with 16 bases between them. The CDR3 has 16 residues. Germline values: CDR1 ENHRY, CDR2 SYGVKD.

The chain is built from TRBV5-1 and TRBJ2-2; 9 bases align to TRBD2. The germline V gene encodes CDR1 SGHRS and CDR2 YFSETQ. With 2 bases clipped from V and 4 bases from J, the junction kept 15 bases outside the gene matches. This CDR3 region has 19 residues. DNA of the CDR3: TGCGCCAGCAGCTTCTCCTCCCCCAGCGGGAGGTGGGCCACCGGGGAGCTGTTTTTT. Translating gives CASSFSSPSGRWATGELFF.

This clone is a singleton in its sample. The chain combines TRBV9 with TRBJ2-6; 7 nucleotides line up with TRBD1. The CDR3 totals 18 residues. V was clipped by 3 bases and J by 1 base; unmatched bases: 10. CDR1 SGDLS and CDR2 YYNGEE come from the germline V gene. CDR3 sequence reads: CASSDIRDSYSGANVLTF. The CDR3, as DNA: TGTGCCAGCAGCGATATCCGGGACAGCTATTCTGGGGCCAACGTCCTGACTTTC.

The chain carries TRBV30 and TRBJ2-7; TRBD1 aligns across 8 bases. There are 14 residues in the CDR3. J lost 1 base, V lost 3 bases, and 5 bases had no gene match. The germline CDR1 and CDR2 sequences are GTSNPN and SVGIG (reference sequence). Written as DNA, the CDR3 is TGTGCCTGGAGACTAGACAGGGGTTCCTACGAGCAGTACTTC. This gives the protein CAWRLDRGSYEQYF.

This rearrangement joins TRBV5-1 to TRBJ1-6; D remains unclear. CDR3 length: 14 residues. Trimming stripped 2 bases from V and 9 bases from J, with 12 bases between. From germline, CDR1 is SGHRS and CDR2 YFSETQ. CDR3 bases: TGCGCCAGCAGCTTAGTCCCGGGGAGTTCACCCCTCCACTTT. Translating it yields CASSLVPGSSPLHF.

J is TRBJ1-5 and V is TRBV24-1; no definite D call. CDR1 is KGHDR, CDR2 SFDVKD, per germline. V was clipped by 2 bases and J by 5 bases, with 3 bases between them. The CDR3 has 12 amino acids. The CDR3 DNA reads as TGTGCCACCAGTGATTCGGATCAGCCCCAGCATTTT. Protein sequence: CATSDSDQPQHF.

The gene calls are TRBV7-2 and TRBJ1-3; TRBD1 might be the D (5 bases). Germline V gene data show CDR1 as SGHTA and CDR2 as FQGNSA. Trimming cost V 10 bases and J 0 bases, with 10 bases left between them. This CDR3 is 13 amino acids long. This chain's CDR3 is CATGHPSGNTIYF. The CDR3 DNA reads TGTGCCACCGGACACCCCTCTGGAAACACCATATATTTT.

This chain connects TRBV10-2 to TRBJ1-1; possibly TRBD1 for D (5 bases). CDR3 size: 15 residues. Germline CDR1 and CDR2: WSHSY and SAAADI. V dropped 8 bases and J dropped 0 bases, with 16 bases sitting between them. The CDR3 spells CASGDSKSMNTEAFF. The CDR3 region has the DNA TGCGCCAGCGGGGACTCAAAGTCCATGAACACTGAAGCTTTCTTT.

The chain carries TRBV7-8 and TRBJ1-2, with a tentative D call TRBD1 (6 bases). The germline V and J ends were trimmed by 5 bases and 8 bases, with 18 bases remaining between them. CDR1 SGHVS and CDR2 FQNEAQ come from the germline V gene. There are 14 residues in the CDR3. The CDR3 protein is CASSPTLGAGGYTF. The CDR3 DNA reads TGTGCCAGCAGCCCAACTTTGGGGGCTGGGGGCTACACCTTC. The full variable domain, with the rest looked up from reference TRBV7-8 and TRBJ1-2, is GAGVSQSPRYKVAKRGQDVALRCDPISGHVSLFWYQQALGQGPEFLTYFQNEAQLDKSGLPSDRFFAERPEGSVSTLKIQRTQQEDSAVYLCASSPTLGAGGYTFGSGTRLTVV.

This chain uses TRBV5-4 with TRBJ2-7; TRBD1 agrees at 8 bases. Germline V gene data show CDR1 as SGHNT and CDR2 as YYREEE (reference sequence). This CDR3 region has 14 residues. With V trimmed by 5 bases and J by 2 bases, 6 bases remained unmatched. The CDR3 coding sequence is TGTGCCAGCAGTGTGGACAGGGTCGCCTACGAGCAGTACTTC. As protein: CASSVDRVAYEQYF.